This T cell receptor beta chain was profiled in a study of human T cells and chemical hapten exposure. Points on this clonotype: What it binds is not known.

The time point denotes: pre-sensitization, week 0. Specified treatment: therapeutic diphenylcyclopropenone sensitization with weekly scalp DPC. Regarding the study as a whole: Correlating positively with patch test score were the PT1 expanded TCR counts. Compared to controls, expanded TCRs made significantly more large clusters of similar CDR3s.

TCRdb analysed the RACE reads with MiXCR anew, one entry per CDR3 protein. The table includes about 120,000 distinct CDR3 sequences, around an eighth detected once. Germline V gene data show CDR1 as DFQATT and CDR2 as SNEGSKA (reference sequence). CDR3 size: 13 residues. J gave up 9 bases and V 6 bases, and 8 bases lay outside the gene matches. The input for sequencing was whole blood, taken in connection with sensitization to the hapten diphenylcyclopropenone (DPC). The source of this sequence is a woman between 18 and 30 years old with alopecia areata. Some clones in this sample may be carry-over from other donors' samples. The rearrangement uses TRBV20-1 and TRBJ1-6; 7 bases align to TRBD1. The CDR3 region is CSAPTGVFSPLHF. CDR3 sequence (DNA): TGCAGTGCCCCAACAGGGGTTTTTTCACCCCTCCACTTT.